This T cell receptor beta chain originates from a study of blood T cell repertoires in COVID-19. Study details: Specimens from acute and convalescent COVID-19 originated in the United States, Italy and Spain. The analysed material was cDNA or gDNA that came from T cells, B-cell-depleted T cells, or PBMCs.

TCRdb's copy holds only in-frame clones and misses some; the assay was immunoSEQ multiplex PCR. The table lists approximately 280,000 clones, around 88% of them singletons. This CDR3 is built from 14 residues. The V segment lost 2 bases and the J segment 3 bases; nucleotides outside the gene matches: 2. CDR1 and CDR2 (germline): LGHDT, YNNKEL (reference sequence). This TCR was sampled from a middle-aged man with acute or convalescent COVID-19. The chain links TRBV3-1 (or the pseudogene TRBV3-2) to TRBJ1-1; 8 bases map to TRBD1. The sequencing sample was made of peripheral blood. The CDR3 here is CASSQQGAYTEAFF. CDR3 in DNA: TGTGCCAGCAGCCAACAGGGGGCGTACACTGAAGCTTTCTTT.